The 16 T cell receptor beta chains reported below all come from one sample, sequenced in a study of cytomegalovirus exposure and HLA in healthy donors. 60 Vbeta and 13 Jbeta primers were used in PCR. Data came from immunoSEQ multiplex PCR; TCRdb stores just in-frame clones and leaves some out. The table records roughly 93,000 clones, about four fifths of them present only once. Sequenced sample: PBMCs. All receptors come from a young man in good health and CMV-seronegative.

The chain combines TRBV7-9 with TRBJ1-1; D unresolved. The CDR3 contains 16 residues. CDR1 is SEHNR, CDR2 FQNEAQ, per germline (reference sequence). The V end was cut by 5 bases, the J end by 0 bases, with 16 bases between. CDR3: CASSPRTQAMNTEAFF. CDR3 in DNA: TGTGCCAGCAGCCCAAGGACTCAGGCCATGAACACTGAAGCTTTCTTT.

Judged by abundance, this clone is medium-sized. In nucleotides, the CDR3 is TGCGCCAGCACCCTATTGGGGGGAACTCAAGAGACCCAGTACTTC. It yields the protein CASTLLGGTQETQYF. This chain uses TRBV5-1 with TRBJ2-5; perhaps TRBD2 as D (6 bases). The CDR3 totals 15 residues. The V and J ends lost 6 bases and 2 bases respectively, with 17 bases between them. The germline V gene has CDR1 SGHRS and CDR2 YFSETQ. Together with reference TRBV5-1 and TRBJ2-5, the CDR3 gives the full variable domain: KAGVTQTPRYLIKTRGQQVTLSCSPISGHRSVSWYQQTPGQGLQFLFEYFSETQRNKGNFPGRFSGRQFSNSRSEMNVSTLELGDSALYLCASTLLGGTQETQYFGPGTRLLVL.

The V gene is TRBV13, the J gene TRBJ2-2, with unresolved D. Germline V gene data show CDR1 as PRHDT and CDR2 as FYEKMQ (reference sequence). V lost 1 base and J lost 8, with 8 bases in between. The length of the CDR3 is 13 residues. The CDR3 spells CASSLVLGGELFF. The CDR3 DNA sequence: TGTGCCAGCAGCTTAGTCCTCGGGGGGGAGCTGTTTTTT.

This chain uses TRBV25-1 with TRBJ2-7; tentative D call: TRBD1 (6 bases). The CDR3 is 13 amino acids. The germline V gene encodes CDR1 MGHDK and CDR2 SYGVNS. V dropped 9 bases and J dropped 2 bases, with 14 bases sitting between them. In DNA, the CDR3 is TGTGCCAGTACCGGGACAAGAACCTACGAGCAGTACTTC. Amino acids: CASTGTRTYEQYF.

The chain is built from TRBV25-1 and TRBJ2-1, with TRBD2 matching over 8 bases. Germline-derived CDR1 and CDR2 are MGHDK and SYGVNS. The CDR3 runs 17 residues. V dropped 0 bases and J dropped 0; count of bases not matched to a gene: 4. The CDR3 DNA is TGTGCCAGCAGTGAATACGGCGGGGGGAGCTCCTACAATGAGCAGTTCTTC. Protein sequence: CASSEYGGGSSYNEQFF.

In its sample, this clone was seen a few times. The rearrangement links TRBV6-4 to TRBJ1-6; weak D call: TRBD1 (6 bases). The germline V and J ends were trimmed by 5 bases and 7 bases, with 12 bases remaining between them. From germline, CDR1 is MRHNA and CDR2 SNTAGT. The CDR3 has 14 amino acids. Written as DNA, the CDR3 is TGTGCCAGCAGTCAGGACAGTGCGAATTCACCCCTCCACTTT. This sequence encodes CASSQDSANSPLHF.

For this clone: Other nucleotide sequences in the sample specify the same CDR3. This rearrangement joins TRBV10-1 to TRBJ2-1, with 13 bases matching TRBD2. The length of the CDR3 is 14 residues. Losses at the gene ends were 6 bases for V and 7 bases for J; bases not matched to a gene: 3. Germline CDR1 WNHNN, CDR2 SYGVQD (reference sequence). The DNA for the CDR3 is TGCGCCAGCAGCCCGGGACTAGCGGGAAATGAGCAGTTCTTC. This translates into CASSPGLAGNEQFF.

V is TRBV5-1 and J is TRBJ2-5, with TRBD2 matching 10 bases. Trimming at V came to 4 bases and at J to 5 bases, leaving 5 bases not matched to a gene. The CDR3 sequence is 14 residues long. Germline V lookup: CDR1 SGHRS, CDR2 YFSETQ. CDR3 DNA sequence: TGCGCCAGCAGCACACTAGCGGGAAGGGAGACCCAGTACTTC. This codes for CASSTLAGRETQYF.

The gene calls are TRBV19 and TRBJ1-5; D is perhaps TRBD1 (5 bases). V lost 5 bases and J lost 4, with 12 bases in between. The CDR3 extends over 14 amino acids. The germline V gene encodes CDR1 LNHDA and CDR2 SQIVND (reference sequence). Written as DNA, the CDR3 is TGTGCCAGTAGTCCATGGGGGGAGAATCAGCCCCAGCATTTT. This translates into CASSPWGENQPQHF.

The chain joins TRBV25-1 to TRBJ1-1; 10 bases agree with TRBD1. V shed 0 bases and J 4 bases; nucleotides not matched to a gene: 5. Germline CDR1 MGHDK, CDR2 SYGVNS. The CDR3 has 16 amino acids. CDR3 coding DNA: TGTGCCAGCAGTGAATACGGGACAGGGGAGGGCACTGAAGCTTTCTTT. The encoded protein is CASSEYGTGEGTEAFF.

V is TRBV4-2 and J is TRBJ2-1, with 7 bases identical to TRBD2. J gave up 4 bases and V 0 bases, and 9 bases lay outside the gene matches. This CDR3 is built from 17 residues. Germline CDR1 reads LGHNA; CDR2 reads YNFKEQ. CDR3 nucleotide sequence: TGTGCCAGCAGCCAAGATGACGGCGGGAGCCTTTACAATGAGCAGTTCTTC. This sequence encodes CASSQDDGGSLYNEQFF.

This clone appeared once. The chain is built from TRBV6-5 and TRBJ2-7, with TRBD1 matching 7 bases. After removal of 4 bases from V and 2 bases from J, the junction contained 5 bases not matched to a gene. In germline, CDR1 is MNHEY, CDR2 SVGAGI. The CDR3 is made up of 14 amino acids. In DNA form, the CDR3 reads TGTGCCAGCAGTTCGCCGACAGGGCCCTACGAGCAGTACTTC. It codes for CASSSPTGPYEQYF.

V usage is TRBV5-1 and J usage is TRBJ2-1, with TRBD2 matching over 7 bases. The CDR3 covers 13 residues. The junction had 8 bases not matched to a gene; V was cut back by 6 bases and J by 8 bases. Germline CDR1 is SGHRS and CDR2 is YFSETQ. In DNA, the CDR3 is TGCGCCAGCAACCCGGGACTAACCGATGAGCAGTTCTTC. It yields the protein CASNPGLTDEQFF. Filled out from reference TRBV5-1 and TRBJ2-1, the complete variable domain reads KAGVTQTPRYLIKTRGQQVTLSCSPISGHRSVSWYQQTPGQGLQFLFEYFSETQRNKGNFPGRFSGRQFSNSRSEMNVSTLELGDSALYLCASNPGLTDEQFFGPGTRLTVL.

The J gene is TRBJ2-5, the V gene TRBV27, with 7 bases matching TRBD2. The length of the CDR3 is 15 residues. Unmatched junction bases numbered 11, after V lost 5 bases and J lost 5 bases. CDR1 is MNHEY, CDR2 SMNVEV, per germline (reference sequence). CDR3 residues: CASSPSFLGGETQYF. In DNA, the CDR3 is TGTGCCAGCAGTCCATCCTTCTTGGGGGGGGAGACCCAGTACTTC.

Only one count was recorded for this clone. The DNA for the CDR3 is TGCGCCAGCAGCTTGGCAGGCATTAGCTCCTACAATGAGCAGTTCTTC. It encodes CASSLAGISSYNEQFF. The J gene is TRBJ2-1, the V gene TRBV5-1; D remains ambiguous. Trimming removed 0 bases from V and 0 bases from J, with 10 bases in between. CDR1 and CDR2 (germline): SGHRS, YFSETQ. This CDR3 spans 16 amino acids.

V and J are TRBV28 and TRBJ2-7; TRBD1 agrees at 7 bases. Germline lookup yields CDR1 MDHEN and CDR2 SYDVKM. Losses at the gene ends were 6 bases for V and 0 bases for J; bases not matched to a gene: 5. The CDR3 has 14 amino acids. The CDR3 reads CASRNRQGSYEQYF. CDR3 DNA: TGTGCCAGCAGGAACCGACAGGGCTCCTACGAGCAGTACTTC. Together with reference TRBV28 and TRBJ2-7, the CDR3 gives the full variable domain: DVKVTQSSRYLVKRTGEKVFLECVQDMDHENMFWYRQDPGLGLRLIYFSYDVKMKEKGDIPEGYSVSREKKERFSLILESASTNQTSMYLCASRNRQGSYEQYFGPGTRLTVT.